The clone carrying this T cell receptor beta chain was detected a few times. Its antigen remains unknown. Unique molecular identifiers were carried by the TCR beta cDNA libraries. Using its own MiXCR run on the PCR reads, TCRdb lists one record per CDR3 protein. The table lists roughly 540,000 distinct CDR3 sequences, around 34% of them singletons. The sample belongs to a study of post-analysis software for immune sequencing data. Overall study results and limits: TRBV5-6, TRBV5-1 and TRBV20-1 were among roughly 5 TRBV segments more frequent in patients than controls.

CDR3 length: 18 residues. Germline V gives CDR1 LNHNV, CDR2 YYDKDF (reference sequence). V lost 3 bases, J lost 4 bases, and 15 bases stayed unmatched. The chain combines TRBV15 with TRBJ2-5, with TRBD2 matching 9 bases. Sequenced material: blood. The sequence came from a girl aged 2-17 years with multiple sclerosis. The CDR3 coding sequence is TGTGCCACCAGCAGCTACCCAAAGGGTAGCGGGGGAGTAGAGACCCAGTACTTC. This translates into CATSSYPKGSGGVETQYF.